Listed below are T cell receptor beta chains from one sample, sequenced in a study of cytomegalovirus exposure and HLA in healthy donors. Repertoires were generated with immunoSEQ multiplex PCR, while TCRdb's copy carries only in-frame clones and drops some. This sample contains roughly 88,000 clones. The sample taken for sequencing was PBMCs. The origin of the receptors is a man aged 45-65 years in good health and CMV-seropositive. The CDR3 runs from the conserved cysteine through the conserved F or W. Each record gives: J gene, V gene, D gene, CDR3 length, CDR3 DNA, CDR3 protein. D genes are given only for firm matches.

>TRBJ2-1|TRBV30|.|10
TGTGCCTGGGGCCTAGGGAGAAAGTTCTTC
CAWGLGRKFF
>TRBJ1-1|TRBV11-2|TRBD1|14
TGTGCCAGCAGCTTTGACAGGGGCGGCACTGAAGCTTTCTTT
CASSFDRGGTEAFF
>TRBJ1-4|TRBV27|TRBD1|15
TGTGCCAGCAGTTCCCGAGGGACAGGTACTGAAAAACTGTTTTTT
CASSSRGTGTEKLFF
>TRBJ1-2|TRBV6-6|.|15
TGTGCCAGCAGTTCGGGACTCCATGTGAACTATGGCTACACCTTC
CASSSGLHVNYGYTF
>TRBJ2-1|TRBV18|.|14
TGTGCCAGCTCACCACCAGGACTCTACAATGAGCAGTTCTTC
CASSPPGLYNEQFF
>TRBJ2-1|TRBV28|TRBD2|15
TGTGCCAGCAGGACCGGGACTAATGCCTACAATGAGCAGTTCTTC
CASRTGTNAYNEQFF
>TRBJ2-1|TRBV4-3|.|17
TGCGCCAGCAGCCAAGAATTTGCGAGGAGCTCCTACAATGAGCAGTTCTTC
CASSQEFARSSYNEQFF
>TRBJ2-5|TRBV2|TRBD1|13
TGTGCCAGCACTGGACAGGGCTTTGAGACCCAGTACTTC
CASTGQGFETQYF
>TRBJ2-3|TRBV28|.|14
TGTGCCAGCAGTTTATACAGGAACGCAGATACGCAGTATTTT
CASSLYRNADTQYF
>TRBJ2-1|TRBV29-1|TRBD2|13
TGCAGCGCTTCCGGACTAGTAATGAATGAGCAGTTCTTC
CSASGLVMNEQFF
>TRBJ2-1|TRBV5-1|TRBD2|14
TGCGCCAGCAGCCGGACTAGCGGGAGTGGTGAGCAGTTCTTC
CASSRTSGSGEQFF
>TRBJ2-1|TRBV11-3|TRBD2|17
TGTGCCAGCAGCTTGAATGGGATGACTAGCGGGAGGGGTGAGCAGTTCTTC
CASSLNGMTSGRGEQFF
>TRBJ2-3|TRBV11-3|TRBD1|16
TGTGCCAGCAGCCCGGGGACAGGGCGTGGGGGAGATACGCAGTATTTT
CASSPGTGRGGDTQYF
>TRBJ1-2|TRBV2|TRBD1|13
TGTGCCAGCAGGACAGGGGGTGGCTATGGCTACACCTTC
CASRTGGGYGYTF
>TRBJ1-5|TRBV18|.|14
TGTGCCAGCTCACCTTCGGACAGTCGGCAGCCCCAGCATTTT
CASSPSDSRQPQHF
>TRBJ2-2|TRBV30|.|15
TGTGCCTGGAGTGCTCAGGGGAAAGGCACCGGGGAGCTGTTTTTT
CAWSAQGKGTGELFF
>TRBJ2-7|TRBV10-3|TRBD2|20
TGTGCCATCAGTGAGTCTAGGGAATTGGCGGGAGGGAACCTATTTGGTGAGCAGTACTTC
CAISESRELAGGNLFGEQYF
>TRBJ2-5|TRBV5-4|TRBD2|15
TGTGCCAGCAGCCCCAGCGGGAGGGGACAAGAGACCCAGTACTTC
CASSPSGRGQETQYF
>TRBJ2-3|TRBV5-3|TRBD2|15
TGTGCCAGAAGCTTGAAACTAGCGGAGGCAGATACGCAGTATTTT
CARSLKLAEADTQYF
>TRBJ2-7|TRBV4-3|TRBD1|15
TGCGCCAGCAGCCAAGGATGGACAGGGACCTACGAGCAGTACTTC
CASSQGWTGTYEQYF
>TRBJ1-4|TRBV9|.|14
TGTGCCAGCAGTGTGACAGGATTCGGTGAAAAACTGTTTTTT
CASSVTGFGEKLFF
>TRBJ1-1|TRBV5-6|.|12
TGTGCCAGCAGCTTGCAACAGGCTGAAGCTTTCTTT
CASSLQQAEAFF
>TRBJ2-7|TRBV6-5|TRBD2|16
TGTGCCAGCAGTTACTCGATTGTCGGGAGGTTAAACGAGCAGTACTTC
CASSYSIVGRLNEQYF
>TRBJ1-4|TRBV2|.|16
TGTGCCAGCAGTGAAGGCCAGTATGCAACTAATGAAAAACTGTTTTTT
CASSEGQYATNEKLFF
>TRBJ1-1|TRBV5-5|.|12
TGTGCCAGCAGCTTTGATCGACTGGAAGCTTTCTTT
CASSFDRLEAFF
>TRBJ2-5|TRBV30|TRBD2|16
TGTGCCTGGGCTAACGGGAGGGTGTGGAGTCAAGAGACCCAGTACTTC
CAWANGRVWSQETQYF
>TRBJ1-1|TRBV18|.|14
TGTGCCAGCTCACAGGGGTTTGTGAACACTGAAGCTTTCTTT
CASSQGFVNTEAFF